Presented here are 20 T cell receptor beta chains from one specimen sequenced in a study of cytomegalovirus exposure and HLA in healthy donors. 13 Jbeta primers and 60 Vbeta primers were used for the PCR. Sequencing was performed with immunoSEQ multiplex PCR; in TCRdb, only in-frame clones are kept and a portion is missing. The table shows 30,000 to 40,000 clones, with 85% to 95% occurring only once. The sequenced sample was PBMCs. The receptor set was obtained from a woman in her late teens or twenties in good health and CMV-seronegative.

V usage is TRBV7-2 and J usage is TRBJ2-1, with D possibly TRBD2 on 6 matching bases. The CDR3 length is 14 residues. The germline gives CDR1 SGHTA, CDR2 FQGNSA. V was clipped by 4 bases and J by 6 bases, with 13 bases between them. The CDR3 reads CASSSTGTPNEQFF. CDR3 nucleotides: TGTGCCAGCAGCTCCACCGGGACTCCCAATGAGCAGTTCTTC.

CDR3 nucleotides: TGTGCCAGCAGTGAAGACGGGGGACAGGGGGCGAGGGGCTACACCTTC. Protein sequence: CASSEDGGQGARGYTF. The gene calls are TRBV6-1 and TRBJ1-2; 12 bases match TRBD1. The germline CDR1 and CDR2 sequences are MNHNS and SASEGT. J gave up 8 bases and V 1 base, and 8 bases lay outside the gene matches. This CDR3 region has 16 residues.

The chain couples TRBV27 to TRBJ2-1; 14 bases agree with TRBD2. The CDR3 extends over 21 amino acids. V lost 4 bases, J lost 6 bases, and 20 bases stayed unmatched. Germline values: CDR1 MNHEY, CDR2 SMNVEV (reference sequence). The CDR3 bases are TGTGCCAGCAGTTCCATAACTGGGACTAGCGGGAGATGGGTGGGGTCCAATGAGCAGTTCTTC. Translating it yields CASSSITGTSGRWVGSNEQFF.

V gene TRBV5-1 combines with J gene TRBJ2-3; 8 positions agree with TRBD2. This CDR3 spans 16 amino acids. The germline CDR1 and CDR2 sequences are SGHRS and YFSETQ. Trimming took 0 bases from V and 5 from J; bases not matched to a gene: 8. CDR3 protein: CASSLVSAGGIDTQYF. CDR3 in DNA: TGCGCCAGCAGCTTGGTGTCGGCGGGAGGTATAGATACGCAGTATTTT. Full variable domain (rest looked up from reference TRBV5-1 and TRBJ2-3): KAGVTQTPRYLIKTRGQQVTLSCSPISGHRSVSWYQQTPGQGLQFLFEYFSETQRNKGNFPGRFSGRQFSNSRSEMNVSTLELGDSALYLCASSLVSAGGIDTQYFGPGTRLTVL.

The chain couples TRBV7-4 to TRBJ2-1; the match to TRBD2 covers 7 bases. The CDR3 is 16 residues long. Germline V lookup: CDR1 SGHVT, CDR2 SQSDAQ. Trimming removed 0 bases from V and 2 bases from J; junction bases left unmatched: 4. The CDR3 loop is CASSLAGGFAYNEQFF. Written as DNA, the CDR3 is TGTGCCAGCAGCTTAGCGGGAGGGTTCGCCTACAATGAGCAGTTCTTC.

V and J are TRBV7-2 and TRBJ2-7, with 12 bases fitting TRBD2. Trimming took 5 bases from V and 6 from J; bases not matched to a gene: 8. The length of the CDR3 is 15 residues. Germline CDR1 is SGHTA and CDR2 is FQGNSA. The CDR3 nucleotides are TGTGCCAGCAGCCGATGGACTAGCGGGATGAGCGAGCAGTACTTC. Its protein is CASSRWTSGMSEQYF.

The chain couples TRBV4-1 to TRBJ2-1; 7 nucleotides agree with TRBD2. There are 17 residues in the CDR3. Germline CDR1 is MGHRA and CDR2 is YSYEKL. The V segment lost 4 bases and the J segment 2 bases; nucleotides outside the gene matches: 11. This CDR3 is CASSRGLAGGAYNEQFF. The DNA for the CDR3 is TGCGCCAGCAGCCGAGGATTAGCGGGTGGGGCCTACAATGAGCAGTTCTTC.

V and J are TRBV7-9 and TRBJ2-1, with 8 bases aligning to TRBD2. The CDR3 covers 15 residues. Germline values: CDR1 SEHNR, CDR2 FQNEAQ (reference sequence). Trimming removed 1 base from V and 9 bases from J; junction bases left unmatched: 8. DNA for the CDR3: TGTGCCAGCAGCTTAGTGGCGGGAGGCCCCAGTGAGCAGTTCTTC. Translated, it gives CASSLVAGGPSEQFF. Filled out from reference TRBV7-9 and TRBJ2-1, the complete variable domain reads DTGVSQNPRHKITKRGQNVTFRCDPISEHNRLYWYRQTLGQGPEFLTYFQNEAQLEKSRLLSDRFSAERPKGSFSTLEIQRTEQGDSAMYLCASSLVAGGPSEQFFGPGTRLTVL.

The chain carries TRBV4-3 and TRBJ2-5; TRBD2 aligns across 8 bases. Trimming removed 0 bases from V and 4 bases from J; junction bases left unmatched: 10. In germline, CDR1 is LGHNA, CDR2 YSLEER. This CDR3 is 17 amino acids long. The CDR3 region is CASSQDPWTSRPETQYF. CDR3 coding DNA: TGCGCCAGCAGCCAAGATCCCTGGACTAGCCGACCAGAGACCCAGTACTTC.

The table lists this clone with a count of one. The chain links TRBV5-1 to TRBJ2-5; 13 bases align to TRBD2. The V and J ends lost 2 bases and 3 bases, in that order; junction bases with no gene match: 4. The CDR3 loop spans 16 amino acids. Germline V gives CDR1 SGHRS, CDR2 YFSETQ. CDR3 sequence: CASSFGGTSGKETQYF. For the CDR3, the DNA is TGCGCCAGCAGCTTCGGCGGGACTAGCGGGAAAGAGACCCAGTACTTC.

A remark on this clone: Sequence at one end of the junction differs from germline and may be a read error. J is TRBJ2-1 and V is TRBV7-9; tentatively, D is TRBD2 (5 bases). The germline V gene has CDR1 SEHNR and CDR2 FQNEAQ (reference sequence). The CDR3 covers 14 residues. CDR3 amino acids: CSSSLGAVGSEQFF. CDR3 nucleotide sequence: TGTTCCAGCAGCTTAGGAGCGGTGGGGAGTGAGCAGTTCTTC.

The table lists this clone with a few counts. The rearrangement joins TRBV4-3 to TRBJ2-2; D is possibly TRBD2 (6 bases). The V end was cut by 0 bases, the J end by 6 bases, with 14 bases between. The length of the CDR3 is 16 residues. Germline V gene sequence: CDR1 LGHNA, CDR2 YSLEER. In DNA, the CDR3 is TGCGCCAGCAGCCAAGATGCCGGAGCGGGCGCCGGGGAGCTGTTTTTT. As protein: CASSQDAGAGAGELFF.

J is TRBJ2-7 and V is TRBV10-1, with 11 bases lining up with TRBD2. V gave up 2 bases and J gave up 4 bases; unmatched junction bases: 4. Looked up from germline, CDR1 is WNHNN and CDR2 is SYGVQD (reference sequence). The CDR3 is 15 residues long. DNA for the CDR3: TGCGCCAGCAGTGAGACTAGCGGGAGTGTATACGAGCAGTACTTC. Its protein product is CASSETSGSVYEQYF.

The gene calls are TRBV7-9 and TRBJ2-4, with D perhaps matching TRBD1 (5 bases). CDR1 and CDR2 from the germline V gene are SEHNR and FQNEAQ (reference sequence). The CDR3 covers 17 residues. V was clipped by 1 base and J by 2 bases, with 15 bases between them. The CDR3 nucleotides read TGTGCCAGCAGCTTAGGGTCGCAGGGCATGACCAAAAACATTCAGTACTTC. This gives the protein CASSLGSQGMTKNIQYF.

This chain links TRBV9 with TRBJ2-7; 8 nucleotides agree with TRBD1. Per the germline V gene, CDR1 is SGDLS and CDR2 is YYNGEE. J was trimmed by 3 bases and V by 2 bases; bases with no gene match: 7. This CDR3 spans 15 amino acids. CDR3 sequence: CASSVGQAGYYEQYF. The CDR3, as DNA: TGTGCCAGCAGCGTGGGACAGGCCGGTTACTACGAGCAGTACTTC.

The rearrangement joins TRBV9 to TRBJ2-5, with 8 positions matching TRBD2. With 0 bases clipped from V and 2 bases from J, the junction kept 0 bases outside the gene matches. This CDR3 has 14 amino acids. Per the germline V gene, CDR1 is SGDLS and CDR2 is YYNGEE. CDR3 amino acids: CASSVAGGQETQYF. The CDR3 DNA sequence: TGTGCCAGCAGCGTAGCGGGAGGGCAAGAGACCCAGTACTTC.

The CDR3, as DNA: TGTGCCTGGAGTAAACTAGCGGGCAATGAGCAGTTCTTC. It translates to CAWSKLAGNEQFF. The chain has TRBV30 and TRBJ2-1, with 9 bases aligning to TRBD2. V was clipped by 2 bases and J by 6 bases; unmatched bases: 2. This CDR3 has 13 residues. Per germline, CDR1 GTSNPN and CDR2 SVGIG (reference sequence).

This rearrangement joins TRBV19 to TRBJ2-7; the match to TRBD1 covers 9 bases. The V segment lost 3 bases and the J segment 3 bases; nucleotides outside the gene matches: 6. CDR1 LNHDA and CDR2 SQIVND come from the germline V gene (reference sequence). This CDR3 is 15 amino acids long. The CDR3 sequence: CASSMGQGPFYEQYF. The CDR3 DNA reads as TGTGCCAGTAGTATGGGACAGGGCCCATTCTACGAGCAGTACTTC. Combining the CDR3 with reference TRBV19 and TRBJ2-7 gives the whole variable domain DGGITQSPKYLFRKEGQNVTLSCEQNLNHDAMYWYRQDPGQGLRLIYYSQIVNDFQKGDIAEGYSVSREKKESFPLTVTSAQKNPTAFYLCASSMGQGPFYEQYFGPGTRLTVT.

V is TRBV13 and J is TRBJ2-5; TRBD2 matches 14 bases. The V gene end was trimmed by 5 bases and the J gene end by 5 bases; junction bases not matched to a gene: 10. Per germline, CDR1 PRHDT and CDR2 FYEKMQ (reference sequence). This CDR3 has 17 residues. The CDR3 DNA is TGTGCCAGCAGCCAAGGGACTAGCGGGAGAGGGCGGGAGACCCAGTACTTC. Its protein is CASSQGTSGRGRETQYF.

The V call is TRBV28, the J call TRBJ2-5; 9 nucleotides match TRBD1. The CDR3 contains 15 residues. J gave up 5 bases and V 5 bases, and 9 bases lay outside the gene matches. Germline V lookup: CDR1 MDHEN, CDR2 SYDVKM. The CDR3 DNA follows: TGTGCCAGCAGTCCCCAGGACAGGGGTGGGGAGACCCAGTACTTC. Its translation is CASSPQDRGGETQYF.